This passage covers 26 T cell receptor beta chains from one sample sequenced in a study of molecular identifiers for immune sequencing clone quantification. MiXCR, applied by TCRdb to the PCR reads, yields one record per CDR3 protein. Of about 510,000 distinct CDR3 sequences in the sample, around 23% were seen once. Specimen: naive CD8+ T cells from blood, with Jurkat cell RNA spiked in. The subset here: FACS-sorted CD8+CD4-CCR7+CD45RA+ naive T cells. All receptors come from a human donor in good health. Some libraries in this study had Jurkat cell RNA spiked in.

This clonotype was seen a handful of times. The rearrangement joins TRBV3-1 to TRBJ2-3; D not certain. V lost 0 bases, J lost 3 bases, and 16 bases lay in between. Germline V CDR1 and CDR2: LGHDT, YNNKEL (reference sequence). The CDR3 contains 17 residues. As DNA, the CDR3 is TGTGCCAGCAGCCAAGATAATCGGCTCTGGCGGACAGATACGCAGTATTTT. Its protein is CASSQDNRLWRTDTQYF.

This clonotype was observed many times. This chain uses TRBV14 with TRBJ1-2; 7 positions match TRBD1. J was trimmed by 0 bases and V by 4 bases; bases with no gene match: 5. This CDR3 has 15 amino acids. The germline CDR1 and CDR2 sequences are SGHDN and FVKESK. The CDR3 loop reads CASSLGDRTNYGYTF. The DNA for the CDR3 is TGTGCCAGCAGCCTAGGGGACAGAACTAACTATGGCTACACCTTC.

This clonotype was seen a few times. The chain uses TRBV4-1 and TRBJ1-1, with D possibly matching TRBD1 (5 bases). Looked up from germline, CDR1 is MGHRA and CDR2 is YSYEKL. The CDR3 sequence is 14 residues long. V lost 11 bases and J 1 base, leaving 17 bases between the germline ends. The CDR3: CAGGAAGKNTEAFF. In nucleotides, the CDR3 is TGCGCCGGCGGAGCCGCAGGGAAGAACACTGAAGCTTTCTTT.

Here the CDR3 reads CAISDLAGDHEQYF. The CDR3 DNA sequence: TGTGCCATCAGTGATCTAGCGGGAGACCACGAGCAGTACTTC. J is TRBJ2-7 and V is TRBV10-3; 10 bases fit TRBD2. Germline values: CDR1 ENHRY, CDR2 SYGVKD. The CDR3 has 14 residues. V dropped 3 bases and J dropped 5; count of bases not matched to a gene: 4.

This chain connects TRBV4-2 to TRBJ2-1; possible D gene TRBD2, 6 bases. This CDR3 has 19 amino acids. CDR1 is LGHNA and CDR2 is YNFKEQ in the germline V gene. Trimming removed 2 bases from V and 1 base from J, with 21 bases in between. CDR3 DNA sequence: TGTGCCAGCAGCCAACCTTCTGGAGGGACCCCAAGGTCCTACAATGAGCAGTTCTTC. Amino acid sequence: CASSQPSGGTPRSYNEQFF.

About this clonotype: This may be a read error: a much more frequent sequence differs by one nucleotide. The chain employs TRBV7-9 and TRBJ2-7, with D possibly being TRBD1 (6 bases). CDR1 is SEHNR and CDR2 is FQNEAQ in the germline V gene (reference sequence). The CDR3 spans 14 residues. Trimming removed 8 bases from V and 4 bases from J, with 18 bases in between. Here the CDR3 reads CASGSDSAPYEQYF. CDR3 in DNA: TGTGCCAGCGGCTCGGACAGTGCCCCTTACGAGCAGTACTTC.

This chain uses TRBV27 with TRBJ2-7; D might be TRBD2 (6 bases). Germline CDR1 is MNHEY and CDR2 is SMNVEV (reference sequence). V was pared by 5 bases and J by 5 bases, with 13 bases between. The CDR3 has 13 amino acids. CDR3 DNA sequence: TGTGCCAGCAGTGCCTCGCGGGGTAACGAGCAGTACTTC. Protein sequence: CASSASRGNEQYF.

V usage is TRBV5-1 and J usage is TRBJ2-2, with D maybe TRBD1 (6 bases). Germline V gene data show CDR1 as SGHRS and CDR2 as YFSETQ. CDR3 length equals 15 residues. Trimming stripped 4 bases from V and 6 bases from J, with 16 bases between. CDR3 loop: CASSHRQDSAGELFF. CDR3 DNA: TGCGCCAGCAGCCACCGACAGGATAGTGCCGGGGAGCTGTTTTTT. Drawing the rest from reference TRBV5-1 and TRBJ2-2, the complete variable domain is KAGVTQTPRYLIKTRGQQVTLSCSPISGHRSVSWYQQTPGQGLQFLFEYFSETQRNKGNFPGRFSGRQFSNSRSEMNVSTLELGDSALYLCASSHRQDSAGELFFGEGSRLTVL.

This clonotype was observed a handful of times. The CDR3: CSALSDLRAYEQYF. In DNA form, the CDR3 reads TGCAGTGCCCTAAGTGACTTGCGCGCCTACGAGCAGTACTTC. The chain is built from TRBV20-1 and TRBJ2-7; no firm D call. The germline gives CDR1 DFQATT, CDR2 SNEGSKA (reference sequence). The CDR3 has 14 residues. Trimming took off 6 bases at V and 2 bases at J, with 17 bases between the two ends.

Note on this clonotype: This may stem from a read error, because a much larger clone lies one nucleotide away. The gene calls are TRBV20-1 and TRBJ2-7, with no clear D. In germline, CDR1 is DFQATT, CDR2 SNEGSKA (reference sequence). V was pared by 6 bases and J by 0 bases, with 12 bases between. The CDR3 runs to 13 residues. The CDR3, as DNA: TGCAGTGCCCATCCTGGCGGCTCCTACGAGCAGTACTTC. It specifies CSAHPGGSYEQYF.

In nucleotides, the CDR3 is TGCAGTGCCAGATTCGCGCAGATGAACACTGAAGCTTTCTTT. This codes for CSARFAQMNTEAFF. The chain joins TRBV20-1 to TRBJ1-1, with unresolved D. The CDR3 length is 14 residues. Per the germline V gene, CDR1 is DFQATT and CDR2 is SNEGSKA (reference sequence). V was clipped by 6 bases and J by 0 bases, with 14 bases between them.

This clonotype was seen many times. Here the CDR3 DNA reads TGTGCCAGCAGTGACTATAAGAGCAACGAGCAGTACTTC. This sequence encodes CASSDYKSNEQYF. This chain uses TRBV25-1 with TRBJ2-7; the D is unclear. Germline lookup yields CDR1 MGHDK and CDR2 SYGVNS. With 3 bases removed from V and 5 bases from J, the gap between germline ends came to 11 bases. The length of the CDR3 is 13 residues.

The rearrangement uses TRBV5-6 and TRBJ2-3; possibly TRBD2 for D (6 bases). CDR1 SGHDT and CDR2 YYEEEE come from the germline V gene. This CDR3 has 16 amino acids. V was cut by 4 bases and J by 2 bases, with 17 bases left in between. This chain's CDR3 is CASSVLTGEVTDTQYF. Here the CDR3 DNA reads TGTGCCAGCAGCGTTCTTACGGGGGAGGTCACAGATACGCAGTATTTT.

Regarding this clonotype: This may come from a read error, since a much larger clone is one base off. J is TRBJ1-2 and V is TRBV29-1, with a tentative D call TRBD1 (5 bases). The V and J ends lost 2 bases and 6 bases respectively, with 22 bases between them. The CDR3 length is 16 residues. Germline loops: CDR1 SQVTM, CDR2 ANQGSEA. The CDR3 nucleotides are TGCAGCGTTGAATTAGGGGTTCAAAGGACGCACCATGGCTACACCTTC. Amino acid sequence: CSVELGVQRTHHGYTF.

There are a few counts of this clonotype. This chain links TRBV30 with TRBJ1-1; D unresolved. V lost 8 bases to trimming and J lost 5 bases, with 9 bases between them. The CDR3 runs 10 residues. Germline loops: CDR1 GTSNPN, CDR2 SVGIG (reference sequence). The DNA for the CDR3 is TGTGCCGCCGGTGAAACTGAAGCTTTCTTT. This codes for CAAGETEAFF.

CDR3 loop: CASSLPTEPSYEQYF. The CDR3 region has the DNA TGTGCCAGCAGCTTGCCAACAGAACCCTCCTACGAGCAGTACTTC. This chain uses TRBV5-6 with TRBJ2-7; D not resolved. The CDR3 consists of 15 residues. Germline CDR1 SGHDT, CDR2 YYEEEE. With 1 base removed from V and 0 bases from J, the gap between germline ends came to 11 bases.

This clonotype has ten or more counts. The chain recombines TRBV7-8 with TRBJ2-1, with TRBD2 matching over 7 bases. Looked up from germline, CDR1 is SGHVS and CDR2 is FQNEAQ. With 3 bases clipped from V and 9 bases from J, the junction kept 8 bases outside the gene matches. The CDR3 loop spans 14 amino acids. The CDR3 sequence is CASSLTSTMGEQFF. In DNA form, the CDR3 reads TGTGCCAGCAGCTTGACTAGCACGATGGGTGAGCAGTTCTTC.

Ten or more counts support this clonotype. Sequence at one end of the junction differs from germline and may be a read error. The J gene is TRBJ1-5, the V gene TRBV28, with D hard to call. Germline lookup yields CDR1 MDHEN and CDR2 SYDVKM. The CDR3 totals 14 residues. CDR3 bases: TGTGCCAGTAGTTCCGGTTATAGCAATCAGCCCCAGCATTTT. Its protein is CASSSGYSNQPQHF. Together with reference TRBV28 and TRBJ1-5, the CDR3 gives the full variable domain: DVKVTQSSRYLVKRTGEKVFLECVQDMDHENMFWYRQDPGLGLRLIYFSYDVKMKEKGDIPEGYSVSREKKERFSLILESASTNQTSMYLCASSSGYSNQPQHFGDGTRLSIL.

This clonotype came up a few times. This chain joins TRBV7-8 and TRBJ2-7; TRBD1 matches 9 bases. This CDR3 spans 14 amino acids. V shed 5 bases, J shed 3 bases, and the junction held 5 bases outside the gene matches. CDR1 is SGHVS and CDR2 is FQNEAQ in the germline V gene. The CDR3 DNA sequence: TGTGCCAGCAGCGTCCTGGGACAGGGCTACGAGCAGTACTTC. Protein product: CASSVLGQGYEQYF. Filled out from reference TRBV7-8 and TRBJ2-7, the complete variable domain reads GAGVSQSPRYKVAKRGQDVALRCDPISGHVSLFWYQQALGQGPEFLTYFQNEAQLDKSGLPSDRFFAERPEGSVSTLKIQRTQQEDSAVYLCASSVLGQGYEQYFGPGTRLTVT.

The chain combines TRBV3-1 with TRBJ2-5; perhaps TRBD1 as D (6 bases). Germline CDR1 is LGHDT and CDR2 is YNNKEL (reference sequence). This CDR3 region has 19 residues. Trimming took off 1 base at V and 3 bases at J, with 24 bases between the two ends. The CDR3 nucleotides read TGTGCCAGCAGCCAAGTTTTGGGTCCGACAGTTGAGGGGGAAGAGACCCAGTACTTC. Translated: CASSQVLGPTVEGEETQYF.

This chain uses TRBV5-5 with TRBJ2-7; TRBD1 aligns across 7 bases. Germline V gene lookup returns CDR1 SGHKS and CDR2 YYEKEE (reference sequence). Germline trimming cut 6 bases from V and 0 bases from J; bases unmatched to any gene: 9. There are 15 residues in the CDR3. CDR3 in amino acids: CASTPGQVSSYEQYF. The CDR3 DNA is TGTGCCAGCACCCCCGGACAGGTCAGCTCCTACGAGCAGTACTTC.

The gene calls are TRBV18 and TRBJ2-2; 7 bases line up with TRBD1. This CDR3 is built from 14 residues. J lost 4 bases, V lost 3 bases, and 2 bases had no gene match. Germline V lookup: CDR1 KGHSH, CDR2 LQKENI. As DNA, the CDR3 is TGTGCCAGCTCACCGGCAGGGGGCACCGGGGAGCTGTTTTTT. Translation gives CASSPAGGTGELFF.

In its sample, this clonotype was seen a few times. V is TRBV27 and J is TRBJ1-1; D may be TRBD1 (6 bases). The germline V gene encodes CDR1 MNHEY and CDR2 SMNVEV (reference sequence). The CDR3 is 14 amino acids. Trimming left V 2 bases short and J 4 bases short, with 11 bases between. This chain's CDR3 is CASSLGGASTEAFF. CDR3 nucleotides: TGTGCCAGCAGTTTAGGGGGCGCTAGCACTGAAGCTTTCTTT.

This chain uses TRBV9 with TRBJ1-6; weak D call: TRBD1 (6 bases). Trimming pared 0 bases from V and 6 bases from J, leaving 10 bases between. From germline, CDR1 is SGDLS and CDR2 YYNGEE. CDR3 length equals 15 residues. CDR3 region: CASSVAGEANSPLHF. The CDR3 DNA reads TGTGCCAGCAGCGTAGCAGGGGAAGCTAATTCACCCCTCCACTTT. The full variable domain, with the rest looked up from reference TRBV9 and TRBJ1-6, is DSGVTQTPKHLITATGQRVTLRCSPRSGDLSVYWYQQSLDQGLQFLIQYYNGEERAKGNILERFSAQQFPDLHSELNLSSLELGDSALYFCASSVAGEANSPLHFGNGTRLTVT.

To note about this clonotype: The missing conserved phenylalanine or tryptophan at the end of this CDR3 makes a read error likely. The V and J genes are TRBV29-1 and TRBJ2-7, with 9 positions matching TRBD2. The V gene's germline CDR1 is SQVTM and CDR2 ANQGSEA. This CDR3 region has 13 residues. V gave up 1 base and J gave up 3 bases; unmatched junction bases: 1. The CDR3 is CSVEGLADYEQYL. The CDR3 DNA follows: TGCAGCGTTGAAGGACTAGCGGACTACGAGCAGTACCTC.

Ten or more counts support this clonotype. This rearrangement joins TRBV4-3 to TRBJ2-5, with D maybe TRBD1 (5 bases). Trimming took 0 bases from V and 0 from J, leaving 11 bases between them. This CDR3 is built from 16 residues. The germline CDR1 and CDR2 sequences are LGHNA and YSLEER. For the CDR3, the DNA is TGCGCCAGCAGCCAAGATATACAGGCCAACCAAGAGACCCAGTACTTC. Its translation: CASSQDIQANQETQYF.